The clone carrying this T cell receptor beta chain has more than one count but fewer than ten. The antigen remains undetermined. The data were taken from a study of CD8 T cells in ankylosing spondylitis. Generation of TCR beta libraries employed quantitative 5'-RACE incorporating molecular barcodes. TCRdb re-derived calls from the 5' RACE reads in MiXCR, one entry per CDR3 protein. The profile shows a few hundred thousand distinct CDR3 sequences, 20% of them singletons. Study-level points and caveats: Typical of ankylosing spondylitis blood, it appeared, was a TCR beta motif of 7 or 8 highly homologous variants. Matched ankylosing spondylitis synovial fluid reportedly showed significant enrichment of disease-linked clones. Within peripheral blood, clones linked to disease were CD8+ and relatively rare.

CDR3 length: 15 residues. V gave up 5 bases and J gave up 0 bases, with 15 bases separating them. The germline V gene encodes CDR1 DFQATT and CDR2 SNEGSKA (reference sequence). Sample: blood, either unsorted or a sorted T cell fraction (not recorded which). This chain connects TRBV20-1 to TRBJ2-3; weak D call: TRBD1 (6 bases). The receptor was derived from a male donor with ankylosing spondylitis or in good health (not recorded which). The CDR3 region is CSADRGQPSTDTQYF. CDR3 nucleotide sequence: TGCAGTGCTGATAGGGGACAACCGAGCACAGATACGCAGTATTTT.